This T cell receptor (beta chain) was captured in a study of regulatory and conventional T cells in RAG deficiency. General study findings and limits: Shannon entropy was markedly lower and Simpson indices higher in RAG-deficient patients than control T-cell subsets. Compared with controls, unique Treg TCR beta sequences dropped roughly 96-fold in Omenn syndrome and CID/AS.

TCRdb keeps only in-frame clones here, not all; method: immunoSEQ multiplex PCR. The sample holds 45,000 to 50,000 clones; approximately 90% are singletons and the top ten take approximately 0.51%. Germline values: CDR1 MNHEY, CDR2 SVGAGI. V was cut by 5 bases and J by 1 base, with 14 bases left in between. CDR3 length: 15 amino acids. Genomic DNA came from blood conventional CD4+ T cells gated CD25-low CD127-high. There are a few counts of this clone. Its antigen remains unknown. This sample was shared with a second study, whose subject was regulatory T cells. Per that study: Primers: 52 TRBV forward and 13 TRBJ reverse.

Sequencing was performed on CD4+ effector T cells sorted from blood. V usage is TRBV6-5 and J usage is TRBJ1-1; D is uncertain. The sequence was obtained from a human donor in good health. CDR3 amino acids: CASSTPGNGNTEAFF. The CDR3 region has the DNA TGTGCCAGCAGTACCCCGGGGAACGGGAACACTGAAGCTTTCTTT.